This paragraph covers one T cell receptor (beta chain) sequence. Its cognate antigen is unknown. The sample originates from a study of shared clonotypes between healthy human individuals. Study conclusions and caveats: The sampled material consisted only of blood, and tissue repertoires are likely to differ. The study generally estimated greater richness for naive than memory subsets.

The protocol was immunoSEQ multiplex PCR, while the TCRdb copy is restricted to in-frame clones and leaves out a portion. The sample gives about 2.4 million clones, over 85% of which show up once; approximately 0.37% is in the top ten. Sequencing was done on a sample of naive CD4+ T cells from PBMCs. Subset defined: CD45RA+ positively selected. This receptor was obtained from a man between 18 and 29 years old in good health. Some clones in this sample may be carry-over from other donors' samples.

CDR3 coding DNA: TGCGCCAGCAGCTTGCAGGCTAGCGGGACCACAGATACGCAGTATTTT. The encoded protein is CASSLQASGTTDTQYF. The chain couples TRBV5-1 to TRBJ2-3; 9 bases are a match to TRBD2. Losses at the gene ends were 1 base for V and 2 bases for J; bases not matched to a gene: 5. Germline CDR1 and CDR2: SGHRS and YFSETQ. This CDR3 is 16 amino acids long.